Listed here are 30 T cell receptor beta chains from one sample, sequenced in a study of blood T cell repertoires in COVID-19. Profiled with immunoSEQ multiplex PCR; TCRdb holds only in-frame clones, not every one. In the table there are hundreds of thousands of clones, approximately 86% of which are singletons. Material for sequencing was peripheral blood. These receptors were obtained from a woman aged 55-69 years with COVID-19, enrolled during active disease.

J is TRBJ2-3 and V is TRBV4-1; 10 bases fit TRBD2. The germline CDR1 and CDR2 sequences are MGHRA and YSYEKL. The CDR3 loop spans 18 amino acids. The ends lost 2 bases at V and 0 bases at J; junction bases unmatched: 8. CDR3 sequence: CASSQRRLAGVSTDTQYF. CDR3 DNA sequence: TGCGCCAGCAGCCAAAGAAGGCTAGCGGGGGTTAGCACAGATACGCAGTATTTT.

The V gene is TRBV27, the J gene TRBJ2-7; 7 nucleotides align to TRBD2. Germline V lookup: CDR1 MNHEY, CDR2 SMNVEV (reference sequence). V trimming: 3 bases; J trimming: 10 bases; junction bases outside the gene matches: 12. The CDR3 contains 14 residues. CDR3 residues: CASSLGGFFSAQYF. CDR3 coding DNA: TGTGCCAGCAGTTTGGGAGGGTTCTTCTCGGCCCAGTACTTC.

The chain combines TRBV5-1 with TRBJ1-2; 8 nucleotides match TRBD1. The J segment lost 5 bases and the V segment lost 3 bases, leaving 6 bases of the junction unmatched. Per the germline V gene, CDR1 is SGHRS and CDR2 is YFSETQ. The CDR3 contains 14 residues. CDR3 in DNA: TGCGCCAGCAGCTCCTCGACAGGGGCTTATGGCTACACCTTC. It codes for CASSSSTGAYGYTF. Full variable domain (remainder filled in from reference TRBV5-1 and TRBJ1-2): KAGVTQTPRYLIKTRGQQVTLSCSPISGHRSVSWYQQTPGQGLQFLFEYFSETQRNKGNFPGRFSGRQFSNSRSEMNVSTLELGDSALYLCASSSSTGAYGYTFGSGTRLTVV.

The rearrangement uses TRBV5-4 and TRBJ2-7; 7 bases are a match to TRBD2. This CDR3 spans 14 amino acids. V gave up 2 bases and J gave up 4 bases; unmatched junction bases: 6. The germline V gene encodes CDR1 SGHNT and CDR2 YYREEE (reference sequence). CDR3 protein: CASSLGAGEYEQYF. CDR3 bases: TGTGCCAGCAGCTTAGGCGCGGGGGAGTACGAGCAGTACTTC.

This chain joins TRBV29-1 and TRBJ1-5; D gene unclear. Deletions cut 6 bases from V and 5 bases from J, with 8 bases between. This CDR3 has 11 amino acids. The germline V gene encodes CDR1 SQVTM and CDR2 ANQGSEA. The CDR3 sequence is CSVGGDQPQHF. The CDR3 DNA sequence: TGCAGCGTCGGCGGGGATCAGCCCCAGCATTTT.

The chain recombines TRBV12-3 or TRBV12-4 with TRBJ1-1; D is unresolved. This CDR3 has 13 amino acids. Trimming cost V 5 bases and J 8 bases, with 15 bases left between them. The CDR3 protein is CASSPRGEGEAFF. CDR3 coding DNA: TGTGCCAGCAGTCCTAGAGGCGAGGGAGAAGCTTTCTTT.

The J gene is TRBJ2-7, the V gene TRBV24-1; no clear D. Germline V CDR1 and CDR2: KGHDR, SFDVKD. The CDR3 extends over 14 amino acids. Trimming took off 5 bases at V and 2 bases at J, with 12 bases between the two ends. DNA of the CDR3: TGTGCCACCAGTGTCCAGACACCACCCTACGAGCAGTACTTC. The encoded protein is CATSVQTPPYEQYF.

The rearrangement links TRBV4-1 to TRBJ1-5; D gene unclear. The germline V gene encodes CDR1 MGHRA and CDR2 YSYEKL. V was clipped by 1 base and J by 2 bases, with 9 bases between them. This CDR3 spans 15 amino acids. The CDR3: CASSQVEDGNQPQHF. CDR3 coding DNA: TGCGCCAGCAGCCAAGTGGAGGACGGCAATCAGCCCCAGCATTTT.

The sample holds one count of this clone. The CDR3 sequence: CASSPNRGLRDTIYF. DNA for the CDR3: TGTGCCAGCAGCCCAAACAGGGGCCTAAGGGACACCATATATTTT. The chain joins TRBV7-8 to TRBJ1-3, with 7 bases matching TRBD1. Germline V gives CDR1 SGHVS, CDR2 FQNEAQ. J was trimmed by 8 bases and V by 5 bases; bases with no gene match: 12. There are 15 residues in the CDR3.

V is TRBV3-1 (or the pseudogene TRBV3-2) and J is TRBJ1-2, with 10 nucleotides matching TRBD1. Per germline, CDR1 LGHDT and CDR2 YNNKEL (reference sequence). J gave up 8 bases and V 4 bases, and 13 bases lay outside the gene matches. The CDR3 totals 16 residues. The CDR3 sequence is CASSLGGQGGTGGYTF. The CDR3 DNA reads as TGTGCCAGCAGCCTGGGTGGACAGGGGGGAACAGGGGGCTACACCTTC.

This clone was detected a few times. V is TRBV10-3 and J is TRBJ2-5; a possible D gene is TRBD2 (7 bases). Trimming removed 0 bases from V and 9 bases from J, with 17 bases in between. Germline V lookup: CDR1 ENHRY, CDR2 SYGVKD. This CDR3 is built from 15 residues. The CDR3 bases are TGTGCCATCAGTGAGTCTGCGGGGGCCGGACGGGCCCAGTACTTC. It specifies CAISESAGAGRAQYF.

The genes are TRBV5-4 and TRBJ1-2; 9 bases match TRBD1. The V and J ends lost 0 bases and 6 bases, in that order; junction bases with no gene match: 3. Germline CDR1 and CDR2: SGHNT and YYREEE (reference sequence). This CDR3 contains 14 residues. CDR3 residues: CASSLDGTGNGYTF. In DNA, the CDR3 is TGTGCCAGCAGCTTGGATGGGACAGGGAATGGCTACACCTTC.

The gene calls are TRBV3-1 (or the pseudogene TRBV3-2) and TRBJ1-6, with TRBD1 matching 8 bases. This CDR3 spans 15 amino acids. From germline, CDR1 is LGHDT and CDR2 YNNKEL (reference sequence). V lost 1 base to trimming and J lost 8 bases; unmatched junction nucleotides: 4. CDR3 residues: CASSQAHRGYSPLHF. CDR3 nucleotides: TGTGCCAGCAGCCAAGCTCACAGGGGGTATTCACCCCTCCACTTT.

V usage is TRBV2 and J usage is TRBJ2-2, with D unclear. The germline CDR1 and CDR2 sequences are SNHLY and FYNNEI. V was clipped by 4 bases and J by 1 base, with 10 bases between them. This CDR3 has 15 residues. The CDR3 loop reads CASSGLAVNTGELFF. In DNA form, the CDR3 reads TGTGCCAGCAGTGGGTTAGCAGTGAACACCGGGGAGCTGTTTTTT.

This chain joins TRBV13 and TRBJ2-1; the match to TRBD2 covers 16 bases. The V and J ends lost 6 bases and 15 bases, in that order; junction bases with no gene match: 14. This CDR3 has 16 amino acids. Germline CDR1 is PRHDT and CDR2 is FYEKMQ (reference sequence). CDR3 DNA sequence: TGTGCCAGCAGAAAACCTGGGACTAGCGGGGGGGGCCGCCTGTTCTTC. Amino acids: CASRKPGTSGGGRLFF.

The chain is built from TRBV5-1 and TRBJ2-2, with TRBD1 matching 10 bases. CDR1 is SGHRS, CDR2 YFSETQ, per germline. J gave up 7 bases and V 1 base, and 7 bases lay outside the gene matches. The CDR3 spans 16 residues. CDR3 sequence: CASSLWGTGDGGELFF. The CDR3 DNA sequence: TGCGCCAGCAGCTTGTGGGGGACAGGGGACGGCGGGGAGCTGTTTTTT.

DNA for the CDR3: TGTGCCAGCAGTTCCTATCCGCAGGGAGGGCGAACCTATGGCTACACCTTC. The encoded protein is CASSSYPQGGRTYGYTF. This chain uses TRBV27 with TRBJ1-2, with D maybe TRBD1 (5 bases). The CDR3 consists of 17 residues. The V end was cut by 4 bases, the J end by 4 bases, with 22 bases between. Germline loops: CDR1 MNHEY, CDR2 SMNVEV (reference sequence).

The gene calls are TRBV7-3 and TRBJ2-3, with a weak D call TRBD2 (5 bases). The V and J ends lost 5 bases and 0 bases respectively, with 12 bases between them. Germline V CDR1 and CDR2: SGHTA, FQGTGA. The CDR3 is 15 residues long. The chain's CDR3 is CASSRGHYSTDTQYF. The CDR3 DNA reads TGTGCCAGCAGCAGAGGGCACTACAGCACAGATACGCAGTATTTT. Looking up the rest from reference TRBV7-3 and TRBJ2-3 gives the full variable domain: GAGVSQTPSNKVTEKGKYVELRCDPISGHTALYWYRQSLGQGPEFLIYFQGTGAADDSGLPNDRFFAVRPEGSVSTLKIQRTERGDSAVYLCASSRGHYSTDTQYFGPGTRLTVL.

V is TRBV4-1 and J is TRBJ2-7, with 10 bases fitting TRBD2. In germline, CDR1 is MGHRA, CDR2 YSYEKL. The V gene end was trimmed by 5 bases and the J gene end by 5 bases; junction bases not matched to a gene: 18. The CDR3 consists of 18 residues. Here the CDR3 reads CASSEGPTGTSEGHEQYF. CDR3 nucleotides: TGCGCCAGCAGCGAGGGCCCTACCGGGACTAGCGAAGGCCACGAGCAGTACTTC.

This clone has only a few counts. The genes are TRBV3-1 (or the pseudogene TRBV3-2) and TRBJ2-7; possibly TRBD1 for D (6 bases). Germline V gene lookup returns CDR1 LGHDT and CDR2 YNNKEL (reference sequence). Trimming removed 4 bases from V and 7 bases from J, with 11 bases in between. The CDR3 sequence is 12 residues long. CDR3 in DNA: TGTGCCAGCAGCCCAGGGGCTGGAGAGCAGTACTTC. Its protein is CASSPGAGEQYF.

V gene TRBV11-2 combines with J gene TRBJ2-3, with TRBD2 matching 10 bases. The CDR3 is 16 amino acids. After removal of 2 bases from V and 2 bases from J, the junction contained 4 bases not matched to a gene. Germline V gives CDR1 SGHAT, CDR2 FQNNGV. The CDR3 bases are TGTGCCAGCAGCTTATGGGGGACTAGCGCCACAGATACGCAGTATTTT. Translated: CASSLWGTSATDTQYF.

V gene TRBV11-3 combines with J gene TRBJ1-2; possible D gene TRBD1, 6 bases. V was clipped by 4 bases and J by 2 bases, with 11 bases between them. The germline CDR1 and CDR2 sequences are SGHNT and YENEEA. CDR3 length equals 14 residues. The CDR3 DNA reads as TGTGCCAGCAGCTCCCGTGGGGGCAACTATGGCTACACCTTC. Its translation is CASSSRGGNYGYTF. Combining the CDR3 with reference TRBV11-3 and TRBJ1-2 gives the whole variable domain EAGVVQSPRYKIIEKKQPVAFWCNPISGHNTLYWYLQNLGQGPELLIRYENEEAVDDSQLPKDRFSAERLKGVDSTLKIQPAELGDSAVYLCASSSRGGNYGYTFGSGTRLTVV.

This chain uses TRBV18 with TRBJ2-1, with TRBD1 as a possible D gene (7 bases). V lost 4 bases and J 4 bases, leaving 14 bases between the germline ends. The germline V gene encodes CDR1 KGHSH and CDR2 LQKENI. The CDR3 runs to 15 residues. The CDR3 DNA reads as TGTGCCAGCTCACTCTTGACAGGGACTTACAATGAGCAGTTCTTC. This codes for CASSLLTGTYNEQFF.

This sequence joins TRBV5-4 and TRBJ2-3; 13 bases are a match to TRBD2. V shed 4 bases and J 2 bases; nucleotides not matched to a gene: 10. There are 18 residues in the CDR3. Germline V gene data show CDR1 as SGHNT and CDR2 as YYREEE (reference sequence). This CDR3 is CASSSRLAGGPDTDTQYF. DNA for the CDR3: TGTGCCAGCAGCAGCAGACTAGCGGGGGGACCCGACACAGATACGCAGTATTTT.

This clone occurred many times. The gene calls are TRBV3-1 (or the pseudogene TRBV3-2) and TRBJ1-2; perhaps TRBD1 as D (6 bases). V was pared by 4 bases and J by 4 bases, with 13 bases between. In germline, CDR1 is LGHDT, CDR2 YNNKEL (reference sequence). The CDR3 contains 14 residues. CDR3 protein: CASSRGGAGYGYTF. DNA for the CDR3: TGTGCCAGCAGCCGGGGGGGCGCAGGCTATGGCTACACCTTC.

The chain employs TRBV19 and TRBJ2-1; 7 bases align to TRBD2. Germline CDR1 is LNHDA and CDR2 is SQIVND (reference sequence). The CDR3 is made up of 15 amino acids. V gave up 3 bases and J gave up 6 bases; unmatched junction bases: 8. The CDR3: CASSIPASGRNEQFF. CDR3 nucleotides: TGTGCCAGTAGTATTCCGGCTAGCGGACGCAATGAGCAGTTCTTC.

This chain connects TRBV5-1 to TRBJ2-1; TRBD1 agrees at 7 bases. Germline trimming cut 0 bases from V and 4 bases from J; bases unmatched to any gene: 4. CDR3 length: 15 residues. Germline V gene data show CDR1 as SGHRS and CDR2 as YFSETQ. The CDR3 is CASSLAQGPYNEQFF. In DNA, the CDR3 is TGCGCCAGCAGCTTGGCACAGGGGCCGTACAATGAGCAGTTCTTC.

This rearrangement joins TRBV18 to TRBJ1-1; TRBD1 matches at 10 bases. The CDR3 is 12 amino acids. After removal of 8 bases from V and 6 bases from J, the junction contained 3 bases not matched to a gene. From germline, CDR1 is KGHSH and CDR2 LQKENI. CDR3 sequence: CASQGTGAEAFF. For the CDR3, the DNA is TGTGCCAGCCAGGGGACAGGGGCTGAAGCTTTCTTT.

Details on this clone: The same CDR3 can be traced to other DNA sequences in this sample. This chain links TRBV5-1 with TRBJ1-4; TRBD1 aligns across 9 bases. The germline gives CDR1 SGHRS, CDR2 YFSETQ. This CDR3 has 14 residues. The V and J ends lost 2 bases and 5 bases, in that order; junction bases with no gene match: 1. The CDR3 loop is CASSLGQGNEKLFF. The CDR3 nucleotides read TGCGCCAGCAGCTTAGGACAGGGGAATGAAAAACTGTTTTTT.

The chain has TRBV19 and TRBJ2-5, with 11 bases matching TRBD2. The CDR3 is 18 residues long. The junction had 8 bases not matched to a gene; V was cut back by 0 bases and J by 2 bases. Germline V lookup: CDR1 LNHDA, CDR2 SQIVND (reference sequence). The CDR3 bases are TGTGCCAGTAGTATAGATGGTCCGACTAGCGGGGCGCAAGAGACCCAGTACTTC. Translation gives CASSIDGPTSGAQETQYF.